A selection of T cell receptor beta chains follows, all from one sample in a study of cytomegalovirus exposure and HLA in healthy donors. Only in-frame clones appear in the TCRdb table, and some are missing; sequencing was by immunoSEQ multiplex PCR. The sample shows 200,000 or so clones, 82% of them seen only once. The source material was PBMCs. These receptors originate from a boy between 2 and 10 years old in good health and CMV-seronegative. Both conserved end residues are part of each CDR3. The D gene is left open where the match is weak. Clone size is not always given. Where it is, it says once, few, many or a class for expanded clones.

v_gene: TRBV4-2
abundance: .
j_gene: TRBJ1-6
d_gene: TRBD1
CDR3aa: CASSPGDRRDNSPLHF
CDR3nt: TGTGCCAGCAGCCCGGGGGACAGAAGGGATAATTCACCCCTCCACTTT

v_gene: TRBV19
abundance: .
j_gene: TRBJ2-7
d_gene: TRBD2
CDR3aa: CASSIERGKQYF
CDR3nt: TGTGCCAGTAGTATAGAGCGGGGGAAGCAGTACTTC

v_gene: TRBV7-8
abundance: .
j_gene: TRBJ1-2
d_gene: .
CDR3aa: CASSRTGSYGYTF
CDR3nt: TGTGCCAGCAGCCGCACAGGGTCCTATGGCTACACCTTC

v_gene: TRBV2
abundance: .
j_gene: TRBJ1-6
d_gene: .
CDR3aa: CASSDRGSYNSPLHF
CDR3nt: TGTGCCAGCAGTGACAGGGGTTCCTATAATTCACCCCTCCACTTT

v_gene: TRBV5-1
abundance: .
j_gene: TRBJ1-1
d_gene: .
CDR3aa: CASSFSQGMDSAFF
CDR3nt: TGCGCCAGCAGCTTTTCGCAGGGGATGGATAGTGCTTTCTTT

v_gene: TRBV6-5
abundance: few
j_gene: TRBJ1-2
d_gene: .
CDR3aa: CASSYSMWGGGYTF
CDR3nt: TGTGCCAGCAGTTACTCGATGTGGGGCGGTGGCTACACCTTC

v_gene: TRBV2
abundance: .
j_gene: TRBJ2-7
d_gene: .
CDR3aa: CASSRRAHEQYF
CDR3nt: TGTGCCAGCTCGCGCAGGGCCCACGAGCAGTACTTC

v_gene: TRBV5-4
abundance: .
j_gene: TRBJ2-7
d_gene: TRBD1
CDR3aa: CASSSGQNPYEQYF
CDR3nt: TGTGCCAGCAGCTCGGGACAGAACCCCTACGAGCAGTACTTC

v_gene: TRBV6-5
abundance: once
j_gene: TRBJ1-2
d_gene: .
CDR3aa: CASSSPLQGRNGYTF
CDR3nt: TGTGCCAGCAGTTCCCCCCTCCAGGGCAGGAATGGCTACACCTTC

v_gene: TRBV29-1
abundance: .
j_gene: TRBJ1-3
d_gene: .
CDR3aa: CSVEDRPRGFDTIYF
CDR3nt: TGCAGCGTTGAAGATCGGCCACGAGGTTTTGACACCATATATTTT

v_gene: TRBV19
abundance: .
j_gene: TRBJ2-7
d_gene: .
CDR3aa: CASSATGRYEQYF
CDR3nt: TGTGCCAGTAGTGCCACAGGGCGCTACGAGCAGTACTTC

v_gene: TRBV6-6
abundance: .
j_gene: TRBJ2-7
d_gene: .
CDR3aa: CASSYTRDEQYF
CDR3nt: TGTGCCAGCAGTTACACCAGGGACGAGCAGTACTTC

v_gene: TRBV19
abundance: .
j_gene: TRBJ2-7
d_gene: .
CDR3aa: CASSPPGASGYEQYF
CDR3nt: TGTGCCAGTAGTCCGCCGGGAGCTTCAGGCTACGAGCAGTACTTC

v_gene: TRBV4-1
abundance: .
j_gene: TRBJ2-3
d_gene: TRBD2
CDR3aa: CASSQGLAGGRIGVTDTQYF
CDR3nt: TGCGCCAGCAGCCAAGGACTAGCGGGGGGGCGGATAGGTGTCACAGATACGCAGTATTTT

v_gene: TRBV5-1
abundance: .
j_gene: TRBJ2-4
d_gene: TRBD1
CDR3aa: CASTCPGQGEENIQYF
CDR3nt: TGCGCCAGCACCTGTCCGGGACAGGGAGAGGAAAACATTCAGTACTTC

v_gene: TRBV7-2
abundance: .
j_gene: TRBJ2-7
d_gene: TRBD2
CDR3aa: CASSLTSRDFSYEQYF
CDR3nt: TGTGCCAGCAGCTTGACTAGCAGGGACTTTTCCTACGAGCAGTACTTC

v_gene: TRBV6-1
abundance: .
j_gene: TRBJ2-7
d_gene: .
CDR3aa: CASSEVRTYEQYF
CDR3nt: TGTGCCAGCAGTGAAGTCAGAACCTACGAGCAGTACTTC

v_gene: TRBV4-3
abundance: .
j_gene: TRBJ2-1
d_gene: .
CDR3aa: CASSPGIQEREQFF
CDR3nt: TGCGCCAGCAGCCCCGGGATTCAAGAGCGGGAGCAGTTCTTC

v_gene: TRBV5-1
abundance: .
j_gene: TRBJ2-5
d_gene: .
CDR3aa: CASSLETAGETQYF
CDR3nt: TGCGCCAGCAGCTTGGAAACAGCTGGAGAGACCCAGTACTTC

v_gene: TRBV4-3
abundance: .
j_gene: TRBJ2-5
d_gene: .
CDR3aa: CASSQGRSVRETQYF
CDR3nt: TGCGCCAGCAGCCAAGGTCGTTCGGTCCGAGAGACCCAGTACTTC

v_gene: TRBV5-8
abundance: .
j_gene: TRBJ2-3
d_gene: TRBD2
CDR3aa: CASSGGTSGGAGTDTQYF
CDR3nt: TGTGCCAGCAGCGGAGGGACTAGCGGGGGGGCTGGCACAGATACGCAGTATTTT

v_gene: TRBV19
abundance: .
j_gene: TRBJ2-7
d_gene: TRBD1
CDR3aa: CASSRGQIDLPYEQYF
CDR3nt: TGTGCCAGCTCAAGGGGGCAGATAGACTTACCCTACGAGCAGTACTTC

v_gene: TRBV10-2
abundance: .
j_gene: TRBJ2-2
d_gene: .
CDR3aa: CASSESRVLANSAGELFF
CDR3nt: TGCGCCAGCAGTGAGTCGAGGGTCCTAGCGAATTCCGCCGGGGAGCTGTTTTTT